A selection of T cell receptor beta chains follows, all from one sample in a study of blood T cell repertoires in COVID-19. The data were produced by immunoSEQ multiplex PCR, yet TCRdb's version contains in-frame clones alone and is incomplete. The sample contains around 170,000 clones, under 90% of which appear only once. Sample: peripheral blood. These receptors came from a man aged 30-40 years with active or convalescent COVID-19. Both conserved end residues are part of each CDR3. A D gene is named only where the DNA matches it firmly. The size of a clone is reported for some rows only, either as once, few or many, or as a class for expanded clones.

abundance,v_gene,d_gene,j_gene,CDR3aa,CDR3nt
NA,TRBV5-1,TRBD1,TRBJ1-4,CASSYSGGENEKLFF,TGCGCCAGCAGCTATTCAGGGGGCGAGAATGAAAAACTGTTTTTT
NA,TRBV6-2/TRBV6-3,TRBD1,TRBJ1-5,CASSYSEWDRGGNQPQHF,TGTGCCAGCAGTTACTCGGAATGGGACAGGGGCGGCAATCAGCCCCAGCATTTT
NA,TRBV28,NA,TRBJ2-1,CATAWGRRQFF,TGTGCCACCGCCTGGGGCAGGAGGCAGTTCTTC
NA,TRBV6-5,TRBD2,TRBJ2-1,CASSYSTSGHNEQFF,TGTGCCAGCAGTTACTCGACTAGCGGACACAATGAGCAGTTCTTC
NA,TRBV20-1,TRBD2,TRBJ2-1,CSASPLAGLAGGSSYNEQFF,TGCAGTGCTAGTCCCCTGGCGGGACTAGCGGGGGGCAGCTCCTACAATGAGCAGTTCTTC
NA,TRBV7-2,NA,TRBJ1-2,CASSLLVLGDYGYTF,TGTGCCAGCAGCTTACTGGTCCTAGGGGACTATGGCTACACCTTC
NA,TRBV6-5,TRBD1,TRBJ1-5,CASATGSGSNQPQHF,TGTGCCAGCGCGACAGGGAGCGGTAGCAATCAGCCCCAGCATTTT
NA,TRBV28,NA,TRBJ1-1,CASSLSGVMNTEAFF,TGTGCCAGCAGTTTATCAGGGGTCATGAACACTGAAGCTTTCTTT
few,TRBV9,TRBD2,TRBJ2-2,CASSPRLAGATGELFF,TGTGCCAGCAGCCCCCGACTAGCGGGAGCAACCGGGGAGCTGTTTTTT
NA,TRBV6-5,NA,TRBJ1-2,CASSLGVNYGYTF,TGTGCCAGCAGTTTAGGGGTTAACTATGGCTACACCTTC
NA,TRBV6-1,NA,TRBJ1-1,CASSDRLAVWAFF,TGTGCCAGCAGTGATAGGTTAGCGGTATGGGCTTTCTTT